This T cell receptor beta chain comes out of a study of blood T cells in healthy people across ages. Next came a second PCR, run for about 7 to 12 cycles, which used a sample-barcoded 5' primer along with a J-beta primer mix. MiXCR, applied by TCRdb to the 5' RACE reads, yields one record per CDR3 protein. The sample holds approximately 400,000 distinct CDR3 sequences, more than 45% seen once. V was cut by 4 bases and J by 2 bases, with 18 bases left in between. In germline, CDR1 is SQVTM, CDR2 ANQGSEA. CDR3 size: 15 residues. V usage is TRBV29-1 and J usage is TRBJ2-7, with TRBD2 as a possible D gene (6 bases). What was sequenced was blood. This clonotype originated in a man aged 60 to 75 in good health. The DNA for the CDR3 is TGCAGCGTTGGGTGGAGGGCCCCCTTAGCCTACGAGCAGTACTTC. Translating gives CSVGWRAPLAYEQYF.